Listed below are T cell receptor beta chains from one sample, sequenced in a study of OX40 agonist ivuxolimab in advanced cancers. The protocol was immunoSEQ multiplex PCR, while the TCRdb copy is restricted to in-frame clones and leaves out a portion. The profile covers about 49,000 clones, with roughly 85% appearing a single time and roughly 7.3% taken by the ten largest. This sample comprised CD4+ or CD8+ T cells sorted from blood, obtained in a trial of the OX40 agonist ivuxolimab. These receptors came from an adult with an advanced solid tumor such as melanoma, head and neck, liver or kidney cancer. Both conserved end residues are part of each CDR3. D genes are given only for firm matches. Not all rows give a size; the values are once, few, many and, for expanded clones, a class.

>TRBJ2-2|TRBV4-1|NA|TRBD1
CASSQPGTDTGELFF
TGCGCCAGCAGCCAACCCGGGACAGACACCGGGGAGCTGTTTTTT
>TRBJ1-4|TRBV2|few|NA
CASSEGRGRANEKLFF
TGTGCCAGCAGTGAAGGCAGGGGCAGGGCTAATGAAAAACTGTTTTTT
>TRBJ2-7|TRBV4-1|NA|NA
CASSPYPTGRSYEQYF
TGCGCCAGCAGCCCCTATCCAACGGGGAGGTCCTACGAGCAGTACTTC
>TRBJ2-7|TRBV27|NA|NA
CASSLWSGPYEQYF
TGTGCCAGCAGTTTATGGAGCGGGCCTTACGAGCAGTACTTC
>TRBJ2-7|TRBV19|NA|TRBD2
CASSVAGLAYEQYF
TGTGCCAGTAGTGTAGCGGGATTGGCCTACGAGCAGTACTTC
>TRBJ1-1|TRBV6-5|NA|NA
CASSYRRANEAFF
TGTGCCAGCAGTTACCGGCGGGCAAATGAAGCTTTCTTT
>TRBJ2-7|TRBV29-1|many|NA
CSVEDWQGRSYEQYF
TGCAGCGTTGAAGATTGGCAGGGTCGTTCATACGAGCAGTACTTC
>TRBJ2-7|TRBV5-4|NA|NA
CASSLIPYEQYF
TGTGCCAGCAGCTTGATACCCTACGAGCAGTACTTC
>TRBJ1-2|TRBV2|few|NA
CASSYYKVGGYTF
TGTGCCAGCAGTTACTATAAAGTGGGAGGCTACACCTTC
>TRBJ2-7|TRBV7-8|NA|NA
CASSPRQGSYEQYF
TGTGCCAGCAGCCCACGGCAGGGATCCTACGAGCAGTACTTC
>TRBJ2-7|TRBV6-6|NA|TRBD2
CASSLSGTGYEQYF
TGTGCCAGCAGTCTTAGCGGGACCGGATACGAGCAGTACTTC
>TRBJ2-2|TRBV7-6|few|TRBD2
CASSLANSGLAGSNTGELFF
TGTGCCAGCAGCTTAGCTAACTCGGGACTAGCGGGGTCGAACACCGGGGAGCTGTTTTTT
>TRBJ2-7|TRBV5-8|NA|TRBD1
CASSSGQGLTYEQYF
TGTGCCAGCAGTTCTGGACAGGGCCTAACCTACGAGCAGTACTTC
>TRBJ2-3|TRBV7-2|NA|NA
CASSSGQGLTQYF
TGTGCCAGCAGCTCCGGGCAGGGACTCACGCAGTATTTT
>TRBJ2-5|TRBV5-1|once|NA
CASSLSFSETQYF
TGCGCCAGCAGCTTGTCTTTTTCGGAGACCCAGTACTTC
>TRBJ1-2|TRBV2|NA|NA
CASSEEAAYGYTF
TGTGCCAGCAGTGAAGAGGCAGCGTATGGCTACACCTTC
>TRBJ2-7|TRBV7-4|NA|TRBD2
CASSLSLTSGRVPPYEQYF
TGTGCCAGCAGCTTAAGTTTAACTAGCGGGAGGGTCCCCCCCTACGAGCAGTACTTC
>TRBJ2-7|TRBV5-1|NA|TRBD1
CASSFRDRAREQYF
TGCGCCAGCAGCTTCCGGGACAGGGCCCGCGAGCAGTACTTC
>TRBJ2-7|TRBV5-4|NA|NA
CASSYNAAGKAYEQYF
TGTGCCAGCAGCTACAACGCCGCAGGAAAAGCCTACGAGCAGTACTTC
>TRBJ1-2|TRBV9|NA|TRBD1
CASSVGSGGSGYTF
TGTGCCAGCAGCGTAGGGTCAGGGGGCAGTGGCTACACCTTC
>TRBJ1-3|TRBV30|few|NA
CAWSVSGRNTIYF
TGTGCCTGGAGTGTATCGGGCAGAAACACCATATATTTT
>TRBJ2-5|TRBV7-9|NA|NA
CASSDRDYQETQYF
TGTGCCAGCAGCGACCGGGACTACCAAGAGACCCAGTACTTC
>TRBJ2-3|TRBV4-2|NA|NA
CASSLEITDTQYF
TGTGCCAGCAGCCTCGAAATCACAGATACGCAGTATTTT
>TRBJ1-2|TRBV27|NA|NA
CASSPLRVEAYLIGVYGYTF
TGTGCCAGCAGTCCCCTGAGGGTCGAAGCTTACTTAATAGGGGTCTATGGCTACACCTTC
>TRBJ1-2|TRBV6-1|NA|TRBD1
CASSEGTGVGYTF
TGTGCCAGCAGTGAAGGGACAGGGGTGGGCTACACCTTC
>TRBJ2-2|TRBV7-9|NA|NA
CASSNPIGLRGNTGELFF
TGTGCCAGCAGCAACCCGATAGGACTTCGCGGGAACACCGGGGAGCTGTTTTTT
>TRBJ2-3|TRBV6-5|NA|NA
CASTSRGLHGDTQYF
TGTGCCAGCACCTCAAGAGGGCTCCACGGGGATACGCAGTATTTT
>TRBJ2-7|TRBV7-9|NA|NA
CASSSRVEQYF
TGTGCCAGCAGCTCCCGGGTCGAGCAGTACTTC
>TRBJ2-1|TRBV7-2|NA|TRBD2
CASSLVRLAGGDEQFF
TGTGCCAGCAGCTTAGTTAGGCTAGCGGGAGGCGATGAGCAGTTCTTC
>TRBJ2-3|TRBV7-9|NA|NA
CAGSSGGRPTQYF
TGTGCCGGCAGCTCAGGCGGCCGTCCTACGCAGTATTTT
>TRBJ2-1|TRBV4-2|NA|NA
CASSQGVGSLNEQFF
TGTGCCAGCAGCCAAGGAGTGGGCAGCTTGAATGAGCAGTTCTTC
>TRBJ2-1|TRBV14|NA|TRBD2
CASSQDPGTSSYNEQFF
TGTGCCAGCAGCCAAGATCCCGGGACTAGCTCCTACAATGAGCAGTTCTTC
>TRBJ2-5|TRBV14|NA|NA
CASSPRDNQETQYF
TGTGCCAGCAGCCCACGAGACAACCAAGAGACCCAGTACTTC
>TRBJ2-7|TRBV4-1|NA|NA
CASSQDPGTTYEQYF
TGCGCCAGCAGCCAAGACCCAGGGACAACCTACGAGCAGTACTTC
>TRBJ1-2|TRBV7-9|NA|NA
CASSLAQDGVYGYTF
TGTGCCAGCAGCTTAGCTCAGGACGGAGTCTATGGCTACACCTTC
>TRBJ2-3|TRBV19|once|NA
CATRGQNTDTQYF
TGTGCCACCCGAGGACAGAACACAGATACGCAGTATTTT
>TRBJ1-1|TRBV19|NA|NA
CASKLTRDSPTEAFF
TGTGCCAGTAAACTCACCAGGGACTCCCCAACTGAAGCTTTCTTT
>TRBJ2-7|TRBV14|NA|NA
CASSLKASYEQYF
TGTGCCAGCAGCCTTAAAGCCTCCTACGAGCAGTACTTC
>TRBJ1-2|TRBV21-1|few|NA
CASPTFGYTF
TGTGCCAGCCCCACTTTTGGCTACACCTTC
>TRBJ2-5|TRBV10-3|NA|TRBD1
CAISGSTGGSETQYF
TGTGCCATCAGTGGATCGACAGGGGGATCAGAGACCCAGTACTTC
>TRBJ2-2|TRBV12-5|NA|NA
CASGLGVGTGELFF
TGTGCTAGTGGTCTTGGAGTTGGCACCGGGGAGCTGTTTTTT
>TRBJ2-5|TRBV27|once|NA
CASSLGGFGTQYF
TGTGCCAGCAGTTTAGGGGGGTTCGGGACCCAGTACTTC
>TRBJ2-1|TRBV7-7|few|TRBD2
CASSPISGSGNEQFF
TGTGCCAGCAGCCCCATTAGCGGGAGTGGAAATGAGCAGTTCTTC
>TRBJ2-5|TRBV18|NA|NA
CASSPRNQETQYF
TGTGCCAGCTCACCACGGAACCAAGAGACCCAGTACTTC
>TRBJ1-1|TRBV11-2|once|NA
CASSPWTAMNTEAFF
TGTGCCAGCAGCCCCTGGACAGCTATGAACACTGAAGCTTTCTTT
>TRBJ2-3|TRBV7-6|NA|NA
CASSLGQGKPDTQYF
TGTGCCAGCAGCTTAGGGCAGGGGAAGCCAGATACGCAGTATTTT
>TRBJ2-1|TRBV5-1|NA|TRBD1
CASSKGQGDEQFF
TGCGCCAGCAGCAAGGGACAGGGCGATGAGCAGTTCTTC
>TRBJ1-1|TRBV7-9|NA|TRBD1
CASARTGRNTEAFF
TGTGCCAGCGCTCGGACAGGCAGGAACACTGAAGCTTTCTTT
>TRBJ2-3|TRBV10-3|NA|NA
CAIASGETDTQYF
TGTGCCATCGCCAGCGGTGAAACAGATACGCAGTATTTT
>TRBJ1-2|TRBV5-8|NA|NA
CASSWRPLYGYTF
TGTGCCAGCAGCTGGAGGCCGCTCTATGGCTACACCTTC
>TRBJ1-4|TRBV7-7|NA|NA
CASSLGGAGEKLFF
TGTGCCAGCAGCTTGGGGGGGGCCGGTGAAAAACTGTTTTTT